The rows below give T cell receptor beta chains drawn from one sample of a study of shared clonotypes between healthy human individuals. The table came from immunoSEQ multiplex PCR; TCRdb's copy has only in-frame clones and leaves some out. The sample lists approximately 710,000 clones; 90% were seen once. The material sequenced was memory CD8+ T cells from PBMCs. The receptors originated from a man aged 18 to 29 in good health. Some clones in this sample may be carry-over from other donors' samples. Both conserved end residues are part of each CDR3. The order of the fields is J gene, D gene, V gene, clone size, CDR3 protein, CDR3 DNA. A D gene is named only where the DNA matches it firmly. Clone size is not always given. Where it is, it says once, few, many or a class for expanded clones.

j_gene: TRBJ2-7; d_gene: TRBD1; v_gene: TRBV27; abundance: once; CDR3aa: CASSLRDRGMYEQYF; CDR3nt: TGTGCCAGCAGTTTACGGGACAGGGGTATGTACGAGCAGTACTTC
j_gene: TRBJ2-7; d_gene: NA; v_gene: TRBV7-9; abundance: NA; CDR3aa: CASSPQATYEQYF; CDR3nt: TGTGCCAGCAGCCCTCAGGCCACCTACGAGCAGTACTTC
j_gene: TRBJ2-7; d_gene: NA; v_gene: TRBV29-1; abundance: NA; CDR3aa: CSGRDISYEQYF; CDR3nt: TGCAGCGGCCGGGACATCTCCTACGAGCAGTACTTC
j_gene: TRBJ2-7; d_gene: TRBD2; v_gene: TRBV28; abundance: once; CDR3aa: CASLNPRVGLAGRELVYEQYF; CDR3nt: TGTGCCAGCCTAAACCCCAGGGTGGGACTAGCGGGCCGAGAGCTAGTCTACGAGCAGTACTTC
j_gene: TRBJ1-1; d_gene: NA; v_gene: TRBV30; abundance: NA; CDR3aa: CAWSPANTEAFF; CDR3nt: TGTGCCTGGAGCCCGGCTAACACTGAAGCTTTCTTT
j_gene: TRBJ1-5; d_gene: TRBD1; v_gene: TRBV6-1; abundance: once; CDR3aa: CASSSLTGGNQPQHF; CDR3nt: TGTGCCAGCAGTTCTTTGACAGGGGGCAATCAGCCCCAGCATTTT
j_gene: TRBJ2-7; d_gene: NA; v_gene: TRBV27; abundance: NA; CDR3aa: CASSIDGVNEQYF; CDR3nt: TGTGCCAGCAGTATAGATGGGGTTAACGAGCAGTACTTC
j_gene: TRBJ2-7; d_gene: TRBD1; v_gene: TRBV28; abundance: NA; CDR3aa: CAITVGTGDGEQYF; CDR3nt: TGTGCCATTACTGTCGGGACAGGGGATGGCGAGCAGTACTTC
j_gene: TRBJ1-4; d_gene: TRBD1; v_gene: TRBV15; abundance: NA; CDR3aa: CATSGGGGLNEKLFF; CDR3nt: TGTGCCACCAGCGGAGGGGGCGGGCTTAATGAAAAACTGTTTTTT
j_gene: TRBJ2-4; d_gene: NA; v_gene: TRBV11-2; abundance: NA; CDR3aa: CASSSRPTDSRAKNIQYF; CDR3nt: TGTGCCAGCAGCTCCCGCCCAACTGATAGCCGAGCCAAAAACATTCAGTACTTC
j_gene: TRBJ2-2; d_gene: NA; v_gene: TRBV28; abundance: NA; CDR3aa: CASRGTPNTGELFF; CDR3nt: TGTGCCAGCCGCGGGACACCGAACACCGGGGAGCTGTTTTTT
j_gene: TRBJ2-7; d_gene: TRBD1; v_gene: TRBV6-6; abundance: NA; CDR3aa: CASSGGRDSSSYEQYF; CDR3nt: TGTGCCAGCAGTGGCGGCCGGGACAGCAGCTCCTACGAGCAGTACTTC
j_gene: TRBJ2-7; d_gene: NA; v_gene: TRBV7-8; abundance: few; CDR3aa: CASSPAAYEQYF; CDR3nt: TGTGCCAGCAGCCCCGCCGCTTACGAGCAGTACTTC
j_gene: TRBJ1-4; d_gene: TRBD1; v_gene: TRBV27; abundance: NA; CDR3aa: CASSFTTGTNEKLFF; CDR3nt: TGTGCCAGCAGTTTTACGACAGGGACTAATGAAAAACTGTTTTTT
j_gene: TRBJ1-2; d_gene: TRBD1; v_gene: TRBV29-1; abundance: NA; CDR3aa: CSARGQPFNYGYTF; CDR3nt: TGCAGCGCCAGGGGACAGCCCTTTAACTATGGCTACACCTTC
j_gene: TRBJ2-7; d_gene: NA; v_gene: TRBV7-9; abundance: NA; CDR3aa: CASSLYGKQYF; CDR3nt: TGTGCCAGCAGCTTGTATGGCAAGCAGTACTTC
j_gene: TRBJ1-3; d_gene: NA; v_gene: TRBV21-1; abundance: once; CDR3aa: CASSHGGGSPYSGNTIYF; CDR3nt: TGTGCCAGCAGCCATGGGGGGGGTTCCCCATACTCTGGAAACACCATATATTTT
j_gene: TRBJ2-7; d_gene: TRBD1; v_gene: TRBV6-1; abundance: NA; CDR3aa: CASRDGTVSSYEQYF; CDR3nt: TGTGCCAGCAGAGACGGGACAGTTAGCTCCTACGAGCAGTACTTC
j_gene: TRBJ2-1; d_gene: NA; v_gene: TRBV9; abundance: NA; CDR3aa: CASSVGALPSNEQFF; CDR3nt: TGTGCCAGCAGCGTAGGGGCGCTACCATCCAATGAGCAGTTCTTC
j_gene: TRBJ1-2; d_gene: NA; v_gene: TRBV27; abundance: NA; CDR3aa: CASRGTRDYGYTF; CDR3nt: TGTGCCAGCAGGGGGACGCGGGACTATGGCTACACCTTC
j_gene: TRBJ2-7; d_gene: TRBD2; v_gene: TRBV30; abundance: NA; CDR3aa: CACLSDGVAGGGWEQYF; CDR3nt: TGTGCCTGCTTATCGGACGGTGTAGCGGGAGGCGGATGGGAGCAGTACTTC
j_gene: TRBJ1-5; d_gene: NA; v_gene: TRBV13; abundance: NA; CDR3aa: CASSLRGSVQPQHF; CDR3nt: TGTGCCAGCAGCTTACGGGGGTCGGTTCAGCCCCAGCATTTT
j_gene: TRBJ2-7; d_gene: NA; v_gene: TRBV7-2; abundance: NA; CDR3aa: CASSSGLRVLGDEQYF; CDR3nt: TGTGCCAGCAGCTCGGGGCTGCGGGTGTTGGGGGACGAGCAGTACTTC
j_gene: TRBJ2-6; d_gene: NA; v_gene: TRBV11-3; abundance: NA; CDR3aa: CASSAGGFSGANVLTF; CDR3nt: TGTGCCAGCAGCGCAGGGGGGTTCTCTGGGGCCAACGTCCTGACTTTC
j_gene: TRBJ2-1; d_gene: TRBD2; v_gene: TRBV4-1; abundance: NA; CDR3aa: CASSQGGGLAGSNEQFF; CDR3nt: TGCGCCAGCAGCCAAGGCGGGGGACTAGCGGGGTCCAATGAGCAGTTCTTC
j_gene: TRBJ2-2; d_gene: TRBD2; v_gene: TRBV28; abundance: NA; CDR3aa: CASSLGLNTGELFF; CDR3nt: TGTGCCAGCAGTCTGGGACTAAACACCGGGGAGCTGTTTTTT
j_gene: TRBJ2-7; d_gene: TRBD2; v_gene: TRBV28; abundance: NA; CDR3aa: CASLRPLAGYGEQYF; CDR3nt: TGTGCCAGCCTCCGTCCACTAGCGGGATACGGCGAGCAGTACTTC
j_gene: TRBJ2-2; d_gene: NA; v_gene: TRBV5-6; abundance: NA; CDR3aa: CASSFSLRGGGELFF; CDR3nt: TGTGCCAGCAGCTTCTCCCTCAGAGGCGGCGGGGAGCTGTTTTTT
j_gene: TRBJ2-4; d_gene: TRBD1; v_gene: TRBV29-1; abundance: once; CDR3aa: CSGRDRVKNIQYF; CDR3nt: TGCAGCGGCCGGGACAGGGTGAAAAACATTCAGTACTTC
j_gene: TRBJ1-1; d_gene: TRBD1; v_gene: TRBV19; abundance: NA; CDR3aa: CASNGRGRTEAFF; CDR3nt: TGTGCCAGTAACGGCAGGGGGCGGACTGAAGCTTTCTTT
j_gene: TRBJ2-3; d_gene: NA; v_gene: TRBV19; abundance: NA; CDR3aa: CASTILGSTDTQYF; CDR3nt: TGTGCCAGTACGATACTAGGGAGCACAGATACGCAGTATTTT
j_gene: TRBJ1-1; d_gene: NA; v_gene: TRBV6-6; abundance: NA; CDR3aa: CGSGTHTEAFF; CDR3nt: TGTGGGTCGGGGACGCACACTGAAGCTTTCTTT
j_gene: TRBJ2-7; d_gene: NA; v_gene: TRBV6-1; abundance: NA; CDR3aa: CASSEPGGSKYEQYF; CDR3nt: TGTGCCAGCAGTGAACCGGGCGGAAGTAAGTACGAGCAGTACTTC
j_gene: TRBJ2-7; d_gene: NA; v_gene: TRBV11-2; abundance: NA; CDR3aa: CASSLGRNYEQYF; CDR3nt: TGTGCCAGCAGCCTAGGACGGAACTACGAGCAGTACTTC
j_gene: TRBJ1-6; d_gene: NA; v_gene: TRBV5-6; abundance: NA; CDR3aa: CASSALDGSPLHF; CDR3nt: TGTGCCAGCAGTGCTCTCGATGGATCACCCCTCCACTTT
j_gene: TRBJ2-4; d_gene: TRBD2; v_gene: TRBV4-1; abundance: NA; CDR3aa: CASSQGAGRLAKNIQYF; CDR3nt: TGCGCCAGCAGCCAAGGAGCGGGGCGACTAGCCAAAAACATTCAGTACTTC
j_gene: TRBJ2-3; d_gene: NA; v_gene: TRBV11-1; abundance: NA; CDR3aa: CASTSRGPTDTQYF; CDR3nt: TGTGCCAGCACATCACGGGGGCCCACAGATACGCAGTATTTT
j_gene: TRBJ1-2; d_gene: NA; v_gene: TRBV30; abundance: NA; CDR3aa: CAWRWTVFSYTF; CDR3nt: TGTGCCTGGAGGTGGACGGTTTTCAGCTACACCTTC
j_gene: TRBJ2-3; d_gene: TRBD1; v_gene: TRBV7-8; abundance: NA; CDR3aa: CASSPWRTGTTDTQYF; CDR3nt: TGTGCCAGCAGCCCGTGGCGGACAGGGACCACAGATACGCAGTATTTT
j_gene: TRBJ2-7; d_gene: TRBD1; v_gene: TRBV27; abundance: NA; CDR3aa: CASSRVGTGIYEQYF; CDR3nt: TGTGCCAGCAGTAGGGTGGGGACAGGGATTTACGAGCAGTACTTC